What follows describes a single T cell receptor beta chain. Its antigen remains unidentified. Between the trimmed V and J ends, which lost 8 bases and 4 bases, there was a span of 9 bases. This CDR3 comprises 12 residues. Per germline, CDR1 MNHEY and CDR2 SVGAGI. The data stem from a study of regulatory T cells. The study, taken as a whole, reports: Treg repertoire restriction varied and was strongest in the two most severe patients. Compared with autologous conventional CD4+ cells and control regulatory cells, CD3G-deficient regulatory T cells showed reduced diversity.

The primer mix had 52 TRBV and 13 TRBJ primers. Method: immunoSEQ multiplex PCR; TCRdb's copy keeps in-frame clones and lacks some. The sample shows about 2,300 clones, 91% of them seen only once. Sequencing input: CD4+ Tregs sorted from blood. This chain connects TRBV6-5 to TRBJ1-3; possibly TRBD1 for D (5 bases). The clonotype comes from a child aged 10 to 17 with CD3G deficiency. CDR3 DNA: TGTGCCAGCGGCTGGGGGGGAAACACCATATATTTT. It yields the protein CASGWGGNTIYF.